Described below is a single TCR beta chain sequence and its context. TCRdb ran MiXCR on the 5' RACE reads and lists one entry per CDR3 protein. The table shows approximately 700,000 distinct CDR3 sequences, with about 20% occurring only once. These data belong to a study of identical twins. The germline CDR1 and CDR2 sequences are MNHNS and SASEGT. CDR3 length: 17 amino acids. Trimming took 6 bases from V and 3 from J; bases not matched to a gene: 13. These data were likewise used in another study, on T cells expressing NK-cell markers.

The chain links TRBV6-1 to TRBJ2-1; 8 nucleotides line up with TRBD2. The specimen was PBMCs. The clonotype originates from a woman aged 18-29 years in good health. The CDR3 DNA reads as TGTGCCAGCAGACCCCTCATCGGGGCGGGGGGCTACAATGAGCAGTTCTTC. Its translation is CASRPLIGAGGYNEQFF.